Each of the 15 T cell receptor beta chains below was sequenced from the same sample in a study of blood T cells in healthy people across ages. Together with a sample-barcoded 5' primer, a J-beta primer mix was included in a second PCR lasting roughly 6 to 12 cycles. TCRdb called the 5' RACE reads again in MiXCR, with one record for every CDR3 protein. The sample consists of approximately 800,000 distinct CDR3 sequences, under 30% of them appearing once. The sample also formed part of further work on T cells of mothers and their children.

Sequencing used blood. The receptor set was obtained from a boy younger than 18 in good health.

The chain links TRBV20-1 to TRBJ1-1; D gene uncertain. CDR1 is DFQATT, CDR2 SNEGSKA, per germline (reference sequence). V gave up 3 bases and J gave up 1 base, with 15 bases separating them. The CDR3 loop spans 15 amino acids. The DNA of the CDR3 is TGCAGTGCTAGGGGCTCTGGCAGGCCGAACACTGAAGCTTTCTTT. It specifies CSARGSGRPNTEAFF.

The sample holds a few counts of this clonotype. The chain is built from TRBV28 and TRBJ2-5, with 11 bases aligning to TRBD2. The J segment lost 0 bases and the V segment lost 4 bases, leaving 4 bases of the junction unmatched. CDR1 and CDR2 (germline): MDHEN, SYDVKM. The CDR3 loop spans 16 amino acids. The CDR3 sequence: CASSWLAGGNQETQYF. CDR3 in DNA: TGTGCCAGCAGTTGGCTAGCGGGGGGTAACCAAGAGACCCAGTACTTC.

The chain carries TRBV9 and TRBJ2-4, with 15 bases matching TRBD2. V shed 3 bases, J shed 6 bases, and the junction held 4 bases outside the gene matches. Germline CDR1 reads SGDLS; CDR2 reads YYNGEE. CDR3 length: 16 residues. CDR3 in amino acids: CASSGTSGGAANIQYF. CDR3 nucleotides: TGTGCCAGCAGCGGGACTAGCGGGGGGGCCGCAAACATTCAGTACTTC.

The chain has TRBV6-1 and TRBJ2-1; 13 positions match TRBD2. CDR1 MNHNS and CDR2 SASEGT come from the germline V gene. The CDR3 has 18 amino acids. After removal of 9 bases from V and 0 bases from J, the junction contained 11 bases not matched to a gene. CDR3 loop: CASFPGLAGFVSYNEQFF. The DNA of the CDR3 is TGTGCCAGTTTTCCGGGACTAGCGGGGTTCGTCTCCTACAATGAGCAGTTCTTC.

J is TRBJ1-2 and V is TRBV10-3; 9 positions match TRBD1. This CDR3 has 11 residues. Germline V gene lookup returns CDR1 ENHRY and CDR2 SYGVKD. J lost 7 bases, V lost 10 bases, and 4 bases had no gene match. CDR3 protein: CASGTGLGYTF. CDR3 nucleotide sequence: TGTGCCAGCGGGACAGGGCTTGGCTACACCTTC.

V usage is TRBV29-1 and J usage is TRBJ2-1; D remains ambiguous. The CDR3 length is 15 residues. Trimming left V 3 bases short and J 0 bases short, with 12 bases between. The V gene's germline CDR1 is SQVTM and CDR2 ANQGSEA. The chain's CDR3 is CSVEAAVSSYNEQFF. As DNA, the CDR3 is TGCAGCGTTGAGGCAGCCGTTAGCTCCTACAATGAGCAGTTCTTC.

The chain's CDR3 is CASSLGEGDTEAFF. The CDR3 DNA reads TGTGCCAGCAGCTTAGGGGAAGGCGACACTGAAGCTTTCTTT. The chain uses TRBV7-6 and TRBJ1-1; no definite D call. This CDR3 region has 14 residues. The germline CDR1 and CDR2 sequences are SGHVS and FNYEAQ. V dropped 1 base and J dropped 3 bases, with 9 bases sitting between them.

The table lists this clonotype with a few counts. The CDR3 protein is CSARDRETGPSREQYF. In nucleotides, the CDR3 is TGCAGTGCTAGAGATCGGGAAACTGGGCCCTCTCGGGAGCAGTACTTC. The V call is TRBV20-1, the J call TRBJ2-7, with D perhaps matching TRBD2 (5 bases). V dropped 0 bases and J dropped 7 bases, with 22 bases sitting between them. This CDR3 has 16 amino acids. Germline V gene data show CDR1 as DFQATT and CDR2 as SNEGSKA (reference sequence).

The chain is built from TRBV11-2 and TRBJ2-5; tentatively, D is TRBD2 (6 bases). The V and J ends lost 5 bases and 3 bases respectively, with 16 bases between them. This CDR3 is 15 amino acids long. Germline CDR1 reads SGHAT; CDR2 reads FQNNGV. This CDR3 reads CASSPPGTLKETQYF. In DNA, the CDR3 is TGTGCCAGCAGCCCCCCCGGGACTTTAAAAGAGACCCAGTACTTC.

The rearrangement uses TRBV28 and TRBJ1-5; 7 bases agree with TRBD1. The CDR3 spans 15 residues. Losses at the gene ends were 2 bases for V and 3 bases for J; bases not matched to a gene: 4. Germline-derived CDR1 and CDR2 are MDHEN and SYDVKM. The CDR3 sequence is CASSLDRAHNQPQHF. The CDR3, as DNA: TGTGCCAGCAGTTTAGACAGGGCCCACAATCAGCCCCAGCATTTT.

The chain links TRBV2 to TRBJ2-5, with 9 nucleotides matching TRBD1. Germline CDR1 is SNHLY and CDR2 is FYNNEI. The CDR3 contains 14 residues. J lost 5 bases, V lost 4 bases, and 5 bases had no gene match. The CDR3 is CASSAQGARETQYF. The DNA for the CDR3 is TGTGCCAGCAGTGCACAGGGGGCGCGGGAGACCCAGTACTTC.

The chain links TRBV27 to TRBJ2-1; the D gene is possibly TRBD1 (5 bases). The CDR3 consists of 17 residues. CDR1 and CDR2 (germline): MNHEY, SMNVEV (reference sequence). V lost 4 bases and J lost 0, with 16 bases in between. In DNA form, the CDR3 reads TGTGCCAGCAGTTCGCGACCCCAGGGCACCTCCTACAATGAGCAGTTCTTC. Encoded protein: CASSSRPQGTSYNEQFF.

This rearrangement joins TRBV30 to TRBJ1-2, with a possible D match to TRBD1 (6 bases). The V end lost 5 bases, the J end lost 3 bases, and 13 bases lay between the germline ends. The CDR3 sequence is 13 residues long. The germline V gene has CDR1 GTSNPN and CDR2 SVGIG (reference sequence). This CDR3 is CAWARDTHYGYTF. DNA of the CDR3: TGTGCCTGGGCTCGGGACACCCACTATGGCTACACCTTC.

This sequence joins TRBV12-3 or TRBV12-4 and TRBJ2-3, with 9 bases identical to TRBD2. V shed 4 bases, J shed 4 bases, and the junction held 12 bases outside the gene matches. This CDR3 contains 17 residues. CDR3 in amino acids: CASSSSRIAGVADTQYF. CDR3 nucleotide sequence: TGTGCCAGCAGTTCTTCTCGGATAGCGGGAGTTGCAGATACGCAGTATTTT.

This clonotype was seen a few times. The chain links TRBV6-5 to TRBJ2-5; 8 bases are shared with TRBD1. Germline V gives CDR1 MNHEY, CDR2 SVGAGI. Germline trimming cut 2 bases from V and 5 bases from J; bases unmatched to any gene: 4. The CDR3 extends over 14 amino acids. CDR3: CASSYPDRDETQYF. In DNA, the CDR3 is TGTGCCAGCAGTTACCCGGACAGGGATGAGACCCAGTACTTC.